Presented here are 26 T cell receptor beta chains from one specimen sequenced in a study of shared clonotypes between healthy human individuals. Produced via immunoSEQ multiplex PCR; TCRdb's table is partial and in-frame only. The table shows a few hundred thousand clones, with just over 65% occurring only once. The material sequenced was memory CD4+ T cells sorted from blood. Subset described: CD45RA-negative fraction. Receptors were obtained from a man aged 25 to 40 in good health.

The chain carries TRBV21-1 and TRBJ2-7; the tabulated D call, TRBD2, remains unverified against the DNA. TRBV21-1 is a pseudogene segment. The CDR3 consists of 16 residues. The CDR3 here is CASSKAGLAGSYEQYF. The CDR3 bases are TGTGCCAGCAGCAAAGCTGGACTAGCGGGAAGCTACGAGCAGTACTTC.

The chain employs TRBV7-2 and TRBJ1-3; the D is unclear. This CDR3 comprises 14 residues. The V gene lost 2 bases and the J gene lost 4 bases, with 9 bases spanning the gap. Germline V CDR1 and CDR2: SGHTA, FQGNSA. The CDR3 region has the DNA TGTGCCAGCAGCTTATACATATCGGGAAACACCATATATTTT. Translated: CASSLYISGNTIYF.

The V call is TRBV14, the J call TRBJ2-2; a weak D match, TRBD2 (6 bases). Germline V gene lookup returns CDR1 SGHDN and CDR2 FVKESK. Trimming shortened V by 2 bases and J by 5 bases, and 18 bases separated the two germline ends. The CDR3 totals 17 residues. The CDR3: CASSQIGGSFPTGELFF. The CDR3 DNA reads TGTGCCAGCAGCCAAATTGGAGGGTCTTTCCCAACCGGGGAGCTGTTTTTT.

This clone was counted once. The gene calls are TRBV5-1 and TRBJ1-1; 7 positions agree with TRBD1. This CDR3 contains 14 residues. The J segment lost 8 bases and the V segment lost 4 bases, leaving 11 bases of the junction unmatched. In germline, CDR1 is SGHRS, CDR2 YFSETQ. In DNA form, the CDR3 reads TGCGCCAGCAGCCTGGACAGGATTACGACCGAAGCTTTCTTT. This codes for CASSLDRITTEAFF.

J is TRBJ2-1 and V is TRBV2; D tentatively fits TRBD1 or TRBD2 (6 bases each). This CDR3 is 16 amino acids long. V dropped 7 bases and J dropped 5 bases, with 21 bases sitting between them. Germline V gene sequence: CDR1 SNHLY, CDR2 FYNNEI. In nucleotides, the CDR3 is TGTGCCAGCACCGGGGGCTTCGGAAGCAGGAACAATGAGCAGTTCTTC. This codes for CASTGGFGSRNNEQFF.

The DNA for the CDR3 is TGTGCCAGCAGCCCCACTTTGCCGGGGGCTGGCGAGCAGTACTTC. Amino acids: CASSPTLPGAGEQYF. The V and J genes are TRBV5-5 and TRBJ2-7, with D perhaps assigned TRBD1 or TRBD2 (6 bases each). The V and J ends lost 4 bases and 6 bases respectively, with 20 bases between them. The length of the CDR3 is 15 residues. Germline values: CDR1 SGHKS, CDR2 YYEKEE (reference sequence).

The V gene is TRBV15, the J gene TRBJ2-5; TRBD2 aligns across 9 bases. The CDR3 runs 17 residues. Trimming removed 0 bases from V and 4 bases from J; junction bases left unmatched: 9. CDR1 LNHNV and CDR2 YYDKDF come from the germline V gene (reference sequence). CDR3 sequence (DNA): TGTGCCACCAGCAGAGATGGGGGCGGGAGGGCCGGAGAGACCCAGTACTTC. Its protein product is CATSRDGGGRAGETQYF. Variable domain in full (rest from reference TRBV15 and TRBJ2-5): DAMVIQNPRYQVTQFGKPVTLSCSQTLNHNVMYWYQQKSSQAPKLLFHYYDKDFNNEADTPDNFQSRRPNTSFCFLDIRSPGLGDTAMYLCATSRDGGGRAGETQYFGPGTRLLVL.

This chain links TRBV2 with TRBJ1-1; TRBD1 might be the D (6 bases). In germline, CDR1 is SNHLY, CDR2 FYNNEI. V was cut by 7 bases and J by 1 base, with 16 bases left in between. The CDR3 extends over 15 amino acids. CDR3 sequence: CASILGGAPNTEAFF. The CDR3 coding sequence is TGTGCCAGCATTCTAGGGGGGGCGCCGAACACTGAAGCTTTCTTT.

The J gene is TRBJ1-3, the V gene TRBV28, with TRBD1 identical over 8 bases. Trimming took 6 bases from V and 4 from J; bases not matched to a gene: 5. Per the germline V gene, CDR1 is MDHEN and CDR2 is SYDVKM. This CDR3 spans 14 amino acids. The CDR3, as DNA: TGTGCCAGCAGCACCCACAGGGGGGGAAACACCATATATTTT. This encodes CASSTHRGGNTIYF. The whole variable domain, filled in from reference TRBV28 and TRBJ1-3, reads DVKVTQSSRYLVKRTGEKVFLECVQDMDHENMFWYRQDPGLGLRLIYFSYDVKMKEKGDIPEGYSVSREKKERFSLILESASTNQTSMYLCASSTHRGGNTIYFGEGSWLTVV.

V gene TRBV11-1 combines with J gene TRBJ2-1, with 7 bases fitting TRBD2. Germline V gives CDR1 SGHAT, CDR2 FQDESV (reference sequence). V trimming: 0 bases; J trimming: 5 bases; junction bases outside the gene matches: 7. The CDR3 runs to 16 residues. As DNA, the CDR3 is TGTGCCAGCAGCTTAGCGCTGGCTAGCGGTGACAATGAGCAGTTCTTC. Translation: CASSLALASGDNEQFF.

The chain links TRBV28 to TRBJ1-5; no definite D call. CDR3 length: 12 residues. Germline V gene sequence: CDR1 MDHEN, CDR2 SYDVKM. Trimming took off 6 bases at V and 7 bases at J, with 10 bases between the two ends. The chain's CDR3 is CASRPLGQPQHF. The CDR3 DNA is TGTGCCAGCAGACCCCTAGGACAGCCCCAGCATTTT. The full variable domain, rest sourced from reference TRBV28 and TRBJ1-5, is DVKVTQSSRYLVKRTGEKVFLECVQDMDHENMFWYRQDPGLGLRLIYFSYDVKMKEKGDIPEGYSVSREKKERFSLILESASTNQTSMYLCASRPLGQPQHFGDGTRLSIL.

This clone was picked up a small number of times. The same CDR3 arises from other DNA sequences in this sample as well. CDR3 nucleotides: TGCGCCAGCAGCTTTGGGGTCGGGGAGACCCAGTACTTC. This translates into CASSFGVGETQYF. The chain recombines TRBV5-1 with TRBJ2-5; D ambiguous. The CDR3 is made up of 13 amino acids. From germline, CDR1 is SGHRS and CDR2 YFSETQ. Trimming shortened V by 2 bases and J by 5 bases, and 10 bases separated the two germline ends.

This chain connects TRBV9 to TRBJ1-4; D not resolved. V shed 0 bases and J shed 6 bases, with 9 bases lying between them. Germline V lookup: CDR1 SGDLS, CDR2 YYNGEE. There are 14 residues in the CDR3. The CDR3 DNA sequence: TGTGCCAGCAGCGTAGGGGTGGGCCATGAAAAACTGTTTTTT. Protein: CASSVGVGHEKLFF. The full variable domain, with the rest looked up from reference TRBV9 and TRBJ1-4, is DSGVTQTPKHLITATGQRVTLRCSPRSGDLSVYWYQQSLDQGLQFLIQYYNGEERAKGNILERFSAQQFPDLHSELNLSSLELGDSALYFCASSVGVGHEKLFFGSGTQLSVL.

The chain carries TRBV9 and TRBJ2-1; tentative D call: TRBD2 (5 bases). V lost 0 bases to trimming and J lost 3 bases, with 7 bases between them. CDR1 and CDR2 from the germline V gene are SGDLS and YYNGEE. The CDR3 extends over 14 amino acids. CDR3 bases: TGTGCCAGCAGCGTAGTGGGGAGCTACAATGAGCAGTTCTTC. Translated, it gives CASSVVGSYNEQFF.

Details on this clone: Because the CDR3's place on the DNA is in doubt, the DNA is left out and the CDR3 is given as listed by TCRdb. The gene calls are TRBV7-9 and TRBJ2-7; TRBD1, the table's D call, was not compared with the DNA. The CDR3 length is 19 residues, termini included. Germline V gives CDR1 SEHNR, CDR2 FQNEAQ (reference sequence). CDR3 amino acids: CASSFGPGQDAGSTYEQYF.

This chain links TRBV7-8 with TRBJ2-7; the D gene could be TRBD1 or TRBD2 (5 bases each). Between the trimmed V and J ends, which lost 4 bases and 3 bases, there was a span of 13 bases. The CDR3 has 14 amino acids. CDR1 is SGHVS and CDR2 is FQNEAQ in the germline V gene. CDR3 amino acids: CASSYMSGGYEQYF. The CDR3 DNA reads as TGTGCCAGCAGCTATATGTCTGGGGGCTACGAGCAGTACTTC.

V gene TRBV5-8 combines with J gene TRBJ2-1; D is ambiguous. The CDR3 covers 13 residues. The germline gives CDR1 SGHTS, CDR2 YDEGEE. Between the trimmed V and J ends, which lost 0 bases and 7 bases, there was a span of 8 bases. The CDR3, as DNA: TGTGCCAGCAGCTTGGGGTTGAGTAATGAGCAGTTCTTC. Translated, it gives CASSLGLSNEQFF.

The chain carries TRBV5-1 and TRBJ2-2; weak D call: TRBD1 (6 bases). CDR1 SGHRS and CDR2 YFSETQ come from the germline V gene. V was shortened by 7 bases and J by 2 bases, with 12 bases between the two germline ends. This CDR3 is 14 amino acids long. The CDR3 coding sequence is TGCGCCAGCGAGAGGACAGCAAACACCGGGGAGCTGTTTTTT. It is translated as CASERTANTGELFF.

The chain couples TRBV11-2 to TRBJ2-7; D unresolved. The CDR3 has 15 residues. Germline CDR1 is SGHAT and CDR2 is FQNNGV. Deletions cut 1 base from V and 0 bases from J, with 10 bases between. The CDR3 DNA reads as TGTGCCAGCAGCTTAGCGGTCACTAACTCCTACGAGCAGTACTTC. Translation gives CASSLAVTNSYEQYF.

The J gene is TRBJ2-7, the V gene TRBV11-3; D gene uncertain. Germline V CDR1 and CDR2: SGHNT, YENEEA. V shed 5 bases and J shed 2 bases, with 10 bases lying between them. The CDR3 has 13 amino acids. The CDR3 protein is CASSRGRTYEQYF. As DNA, the CDR3 is TGTGCCAGCAGCCGTGGACGGACCTACGAGCAGTACTTC.

This clone appeared a few times. Other DNA sequences of this sample code for an identical CDR3. J is TRBJ2-7 and V is TRBV6-5; 8 bases line up with TRBD1. CDR3 length: 14 amino acids. Per germline, CDR1 MNHEY and CDR2 SVGAGI. V dropped 4 bases and J dropped 2; count of bases not matched to a gene: 4. The CDR3 DNA reads TGTGCCAGCAGTTCCGACAGGGGAACCTACGAGCAGTACTTC. Amino acids: CASSSDRGTYEQYF.

This clone was observed a handful of times. This chain's CDR3 is CASKLGGLAGGPSYEQYF. The DNA for the CDR3 is TGTGCCAGCAAGCTTGGTGGACTAGCGGGAGGGCCAAGCTACGAGCAGTACTTC. The chain carries TRBV5-4 and TRBJ2-7, with 15 bases aligning to TRBD2. J lost 3 bases, V lost 6 bases, and 13 bases had no gene match. This CDR3 has 18 residues. Germline V gene lookup returns CDR1 SGHNT and CDR2 YYREEE (reference sequence).

The J gene is TRBJ2-1, the V gene TRBV7-3; tentative D call: TRBD1 (6 bases). The germline CDR1 and CDR2 sequences are SGHTA and FQGTGA. V dropped 2 bases and J dropped 5 bases, with 13 bases sitting between them. The CDR3 loop spans 15 amino acids. CDR3 sequence (DNA): TGTGCCAGCAGCTTAGTCGGAACAGGGAACAATGAGCAGTTCTTC. As protein: CASSLVGTGNNEQFF.

The rearrangement joins TRBV5-1 to TRBJ2-3; TRBD1 agrees at 7 bases. Per germline, CDR1 SGHRS and CDR2 YFSETQ. With V trimmed by 3 bases and J by 6 bases, 10 bases remained unmatched. The CDR3 totals 15 residues. The CDR3 nucleotides are TGCGCCAGCAGCTCCCGACAGGGTGGTTTTGATACGCAGTATTTT. Its translation is CASSSRQGGFDTQYF.

V and J are TRBV28 and TRBJ2-1; D might be TRBD2 (6 bases). The CDR3 is 17 amino acids. Germline V CDR1 and CDR2: MDHEN, SYDVKM. The V and J ends lost 6 bases and 1 base respectively, with 19 bases between them. As DNA, the CDR3 is TGTGCCAGCAGAAGACTAGTACTTGGCAGTTCCTACAATGAGCAGTTCTTC. It is translated as CASRRLVLGSSYNEQFF.

The chain employs TRBV5-1 and TRBJ2-5, with TRBD1 as a possible D gene (7 bases). Germline values: CDR1 SGHRS, CDR2 YFSETQ. The CDR3 runs 13 residues. V lost 3 bases and J lost 5, with 11 bases in between. The DNA for the CDR3 is TGCGCCAGCAGCTCACAGGGGAGGGAGACCCAGTACTTC. It specifies CASSSQGRETQYF.